This T cell receptor (beta chain) was profiled in a study of beta chain features in type 1 diabetes. There was one heparinised blood draw per donor, averaging about 120 mL. Trimming left V 11 bases short and J 2 bases short, with 20 bases between. CDR1 is MNHEY and CDR2 is SVGAGI in the germline V gene. The CDR3 spans 15 residues. This clone was counted at least ten times. Expressed TCRB transcripts were sequenced because the entire RNA isolate underwent reverse transcription. Profiled with immunoSEQ multiplex PCR; TCRdb holds only in-frame clones, not every one. The sample shows about 150,000 clones, around 10% of them seen only once.

The TCR was taken from a man aged 18 to 30 in good health. Sequencing was done on a sample of central memory CD4+ T cells from blood. V gene TRBV6-5 combines with J gene TRBJ2-3; D is uncertain. The DNA of the CDR3 is TGTGCCTGCCATGACCTGGTCGGTTACACAGATACGCAGTATTTT. The encoded protein is CACHDLVGYTDTQYF.